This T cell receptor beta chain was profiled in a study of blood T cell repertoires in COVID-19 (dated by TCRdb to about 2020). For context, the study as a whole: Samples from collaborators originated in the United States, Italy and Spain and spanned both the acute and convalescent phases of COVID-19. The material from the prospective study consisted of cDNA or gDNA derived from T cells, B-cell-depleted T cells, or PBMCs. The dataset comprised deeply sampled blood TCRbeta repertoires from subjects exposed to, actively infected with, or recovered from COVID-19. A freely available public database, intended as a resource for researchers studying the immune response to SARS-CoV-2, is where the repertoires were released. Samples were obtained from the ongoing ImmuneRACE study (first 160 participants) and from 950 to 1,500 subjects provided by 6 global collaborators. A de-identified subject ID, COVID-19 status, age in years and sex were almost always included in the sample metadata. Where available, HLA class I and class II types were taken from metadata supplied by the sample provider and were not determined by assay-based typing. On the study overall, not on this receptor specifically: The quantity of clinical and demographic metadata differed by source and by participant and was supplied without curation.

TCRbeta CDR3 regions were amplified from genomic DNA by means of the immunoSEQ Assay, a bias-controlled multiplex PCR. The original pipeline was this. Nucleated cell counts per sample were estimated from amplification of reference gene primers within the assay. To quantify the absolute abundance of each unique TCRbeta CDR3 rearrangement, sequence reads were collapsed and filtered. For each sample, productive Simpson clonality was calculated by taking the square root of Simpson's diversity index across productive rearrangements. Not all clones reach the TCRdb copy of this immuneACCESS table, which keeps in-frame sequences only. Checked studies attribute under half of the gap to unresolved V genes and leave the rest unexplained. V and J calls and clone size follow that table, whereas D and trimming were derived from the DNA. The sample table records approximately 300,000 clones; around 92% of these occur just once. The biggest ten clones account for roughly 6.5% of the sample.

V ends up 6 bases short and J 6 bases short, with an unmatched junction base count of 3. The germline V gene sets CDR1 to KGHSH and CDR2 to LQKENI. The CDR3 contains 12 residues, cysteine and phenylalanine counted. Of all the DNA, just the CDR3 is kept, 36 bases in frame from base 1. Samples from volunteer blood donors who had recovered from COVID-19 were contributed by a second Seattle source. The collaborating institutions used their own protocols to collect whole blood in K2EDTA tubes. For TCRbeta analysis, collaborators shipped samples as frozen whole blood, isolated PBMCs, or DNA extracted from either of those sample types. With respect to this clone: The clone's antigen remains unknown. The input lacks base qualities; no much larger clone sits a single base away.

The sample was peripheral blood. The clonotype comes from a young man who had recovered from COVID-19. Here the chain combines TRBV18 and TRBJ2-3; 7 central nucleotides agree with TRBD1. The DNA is TGTGCCAGCTCCCCGGACAGGGATACGCAGTATTTT. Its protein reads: CASSPDRDTQYF.